A single sample is the source of the 17 T cell receptor beta chains below, sequenced in a study of tumor-infiltrating lymphocytes in primary liver carcinoma. Unsorted bulk tissue (20-30 mg) underwent RNA and DNA co-extraction. Starting material of 500 to 600 ng total RNA yielded TCR beta cDNA via a constant-region primer. Researchers made the TCR beta libraries by running three nested multiplex PCR rounds with slightly modified ARM-PCR. TRBV1-TRBV30 forward primers paired with a C-beta reverse primer drove the first two PCR rounds, about 9 cycles each. MiXCR was run by TCRdb on the multiplex PCR reads, yielding one entry per CDR3 protein. This table holds fewer than 90,000 distinct CDR3 sequences, around 70% found once. Input material: liver tumor tissue from sampling region 1. The subset denotes: tumor region T1, superior pole. Every receptor here comes from a man aged 40-49 years with primary liver carcinoma and hepatitis B virus infection.

Regarding this clonotype: The CDR3 does not end in the conserved phenylalanine or tryptophan, so this is likely a read error. CDR3 nucleotides: TGTACCAGCAGCTTAAGGACAGGCTACGATCAGTACCTC. This gives the protein CTSSLRTGYDQYL. The chain recombines TRBV13 with TRBJ2-7; 7 bases are shared with TRBD1. The CDR3 extends over 13 amino acids. Germline V gene lookup returns CDR1 PRHDT and CDR2 FYEKMQ (reference sequence).

This clonotype was counted only a few times. The V gene is TRBV20-1, the J gene TRBJ2-2; D is unresolved. This CDR3 has 13 residues. V was shortened by 6 bases and J by 2 bases, with 10 bases between the two germline ends. Per the germline V gene, CDR1 is DFQATT and CDR2 is SNEGSKA (reference sequence). This CDR3 is CSAIDPNTGELFF. CDR3 in DNA: TGCAGTGCGATCGATCCTAACACCGGGGAGCTGTTTTTT.

The CDR3 DNA follows: TGTGCCAGCAAATCGACAGGTTCAAATGAAAAACTGTTTTTT. It yields the protein CASKSTGSNEKLFF. The chain links TRBV12-3 or TRBV12-4 to TRBJ1-4, with D perhaps matching TRBD1 (6 bases). The CDR3 sequence is 14 residues long. V lost 7 bases to trimming and J lost 5 bases, with 14 bases between them.

The rearrangement uses TRBV11-1 and TRBJ2-2; D is uncertain. CDR3 length equals 14 residues. The V end lost 1 base, the J end lost 13 bases, and 16 bases lay between the germline ends. Germline V gene sequence: CDR1 SGHAT, CDR2 FQDESV (reference sequence). For the CDR3, the DNA is TGTGCCAGCAGCTTAGGTTTACACACCTGGGGGCTGTTTTTT. Encoded protein: CASSLGLHTWGLFF.

With regard to this clonotype: At one end the junction does not follow the germline gene, possibly because of a read error. The chain carries TRBV6-5 and TRBJ1-5; 8 positions agree with TRBD1. The CDR3 runs 14 residues. CDR1 is MNHEY and CDR2 is SVGAGI in the germline V gene. CDR3 DNA: TGTGCCAGGAGTCCCACAGGGGGGAATCAACCCCAGCATTTT. Translated, it gives CARSPTGGNQPQHF.

There are many counts of this clonotype. J is TRBJ2-1 and V is TRBV4-1; the D is unclear. V lost 1 base, J lost 3 bases, and 7 bases lay in between. The CDR3 consists of 14 residues. From germline, CDR1 is MGHRA and CDR2 YSYEKL. The CDR3 coding sequence is TGCGCCAGCAGCCAAGCGACTGGCTACAATGAGCAGTTCTTC. It translates to CASSQATGYNEQFF.

V gene TRBV6-1 combines with J gene TRBJ2-7; tentatively, D is TRBD2 (6 bases). V gave up 10 bases and J gave up 4 bases, with 17 bases separating them. Germline values: CDR1 MNHNS, CDR2 SASEGT. This CDR3 has 13 amino acids. The CDR3, as DNA: TGTGCCACCCAGCACGGGAGCCCTTACGAGCAGTACTTC. Encoded protein: CATQHGSPYEQYF.

The J gene is TRBJ2-1, the V gene TRBV14, with no clear D. Germline assignment: CDR1 SGHDN and CDR2 FVKESK. This CDR3 has 13 residues. The germline V and J ends were trimmed by 1 base and 10 bases, with 11 bases remaining between them. CDR3 sequence: CASSQVTVQEQFF. DNA of the CDR3: TGTGCCAGCAGCCAAGTGACGGTGCAAGAGCAGTTCTTC.

As concerns this clonotype: An end of the junction differs from the germline gene, which may be a read error. The chain has TRBV6-1 and TRBJ2-6, with D perhaps matching TRBD1 (5 bases). Germline V gives CDR1 MNHNS, CDR2 SASEGT. The CDR3 has 15 amino acids. The CDR3 DNA reads as TGTGTCAGCAGTGAAGTTAGCTCTGGGGCCAACGTCCTGGCTTTC. It codes for CVSSEVSSGANVLAF.

This clonotype has just a few counts. The rearrangement joins TRBV7-2 to TRBJ2-5; the match to TRBD1 covers 8 bases. J was trimmed by 5 bases and V by 1 base; bases with no gene match: 9. The CDR3 totals 16 residues. The V gene's germline CDR1 is SGHTA and CDR2 FQGNSA. Written as DNA, the CDR3 is TGTGCCAGCAGCTTAGGTTTCAGGGGGCTTTCGGAGACCCAGTACTTC. The encoded protein is CASSLGFRGLSETQYF.

As to this clonotype: One junction end does not reproduce the germline sequence, and a read error may be involved. J is TRBJ2-7 and V is TRBV4-1, with D unresolved. The length of the CDR3 is 16 residues. Germline V CDR1 and CDR2: MGHRA, YSYEKL. As DNA, the CDR3 is TGCGCCAACAGCCCCGACCGGTCAAGCAGACCTTATGAGCAGTACTTC. Encoded protein: CANSPDRSSRPYEQYF.

Turning to this clonotype: This CDR3 is missing its conserved last phenylalanine or tryptophan, likely due to a read error. The chain uses TRBV11-2 and TRBJ2-2; tentatively, D is TRBD2 (5 bases). CDR1 and CDR2 from the germline V gene are SGHAT and FQNNGV. The CDR3 is made up of 17 amino acids. The CDR3: CVSSLDELARNTGELFS. CDR3 coding DNA: TGTGTCAGCAGCTTAGATGAGCTAGCTCGGAACACAGGGGAGCTGTTTTCT.

Of note for this clonotype: One end of the junction varies from germline; a read error may be responsible. V is TRBV12-3 or TRBV12-4 and J is TRBJ1-5; 8 nucleotides align to TRBD1. The CDR3 is made up of 14 amino acids. The CDR3 sequence: CGSSSGQGEGPQHF. The DNA of the CDR3 is TGTGGCAGCAGTTCTGGACAGGGAGAAGGGCCCCAGCATTTT.

This clonotype appeared once. The junction and the germline gene differ at one end; a read error may be behind it. The gene calls are TRBV6-5 and TRBJ1-4; D not certain. The CDR3 is made up of 14 amino acids. Germline values: CDR1 MNHEY, CDR2 SVGAGI. In DNA, the CDR3 is TGTGCAAGCAGCCCAGATAGAACTGATGAAAAACTGTTTTTT. It codes for CASSPDRTDEKLFF.

The chain joins TRBV11-2 to TRBJ2-1; D is perhaps TRBD1 or TRBD2 (5 bases each). This CDR3 has 22 amino acids. Germline CDR1 reads SGHAT; CDR2 reads FQNNGV. CDR3 loop: CNSSLSYRGPVKQVRSYNEQFF. CDR3 sequence (DNA): TGTAACAGCAGCCTCTCCTACCGGGGTCCCGTGAAACAGGTTCGCTCATACAATGAGCAGTTCTTC.

The rearrangement links TRBV11-2 to TRBJ2-2; 8 nucleotides match TRBD2. Germline CDR1 is SGHAT and CDR2 is FQNNGV. CDR3 length: 17 residues. CDR3 sequence: CTGSSLTGGRATGELFF. CDR3 DNA sequence: TGTACCGGCAGCTCTTTAACGGGGGGGAGAGCCACAGGGGAGCTGTTTTTT.

In regard to this clonotype: The junction shows a germline mismatch at one end, possibly a read error. The chain uses TRBV7-8 and TRBJ2-7, with 9 bases matching TRBD2. The CDR3 has 16 amino acids. Germline V gene data show CDR1 as SGHVS and CDR2 as FQNEAQ. The CDR3 reads CASSLELAGNSHEHYF. As DNA, the CDR3 is TGTGCCAGCAGCTTAGAACTAGCGGGTAACTCCCACGAGCACTACTTC.